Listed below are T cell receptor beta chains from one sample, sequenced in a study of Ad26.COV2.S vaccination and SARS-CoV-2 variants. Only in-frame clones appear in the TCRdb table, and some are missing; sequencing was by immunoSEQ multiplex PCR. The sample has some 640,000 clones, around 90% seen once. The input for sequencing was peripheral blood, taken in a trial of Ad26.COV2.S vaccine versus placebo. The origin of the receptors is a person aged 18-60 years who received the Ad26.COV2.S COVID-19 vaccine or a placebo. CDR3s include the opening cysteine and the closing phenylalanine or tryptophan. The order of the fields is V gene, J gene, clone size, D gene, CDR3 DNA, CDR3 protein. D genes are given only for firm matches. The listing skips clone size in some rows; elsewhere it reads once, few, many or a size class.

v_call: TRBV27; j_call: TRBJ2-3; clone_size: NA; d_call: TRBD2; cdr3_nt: TGTGCCAGCAGTTTGGGGACTAGAGCAGATACGCAGTATTTT; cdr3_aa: CASSLGTRADTQYF
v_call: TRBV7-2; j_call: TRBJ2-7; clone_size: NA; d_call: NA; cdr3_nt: TGTGCCAGCAGCTCAGCCGATCAGGCCATATGGGTCTTC; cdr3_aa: CASSSADQAIWVF
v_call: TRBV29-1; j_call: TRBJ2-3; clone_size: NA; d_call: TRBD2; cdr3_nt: TGCAGCGTCTCCCCTAGCGGGGGGGCCGCAAATACGCAGTATTTT; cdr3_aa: CSVSPSGGAANTQYF
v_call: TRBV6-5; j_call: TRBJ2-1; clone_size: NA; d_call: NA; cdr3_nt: TGTGCCAGCAGTTACTCCAATGAGCAGTTCTTC; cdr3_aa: CASSYSNEQFF
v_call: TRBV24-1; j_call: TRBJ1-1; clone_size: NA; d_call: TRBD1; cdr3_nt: TGTGCCACCAGTGATTACAGGGGGTCTGAAGCTTTCTTT; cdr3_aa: CATSDYRGSEAFF
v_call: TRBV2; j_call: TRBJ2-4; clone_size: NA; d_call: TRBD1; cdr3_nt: TGTGCCAGCAGGGGCGGACAGGGGCTAGCCAAAAACATTCAGTACTTC; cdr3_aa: CASRGGQGLAKNIQYF
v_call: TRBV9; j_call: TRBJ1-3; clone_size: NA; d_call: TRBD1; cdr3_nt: TGTGCCAGCAGCGCCCTGACAGGGGGCACTGGAAACACCATATATTTT; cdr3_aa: CASSALTGGTGNTIYF
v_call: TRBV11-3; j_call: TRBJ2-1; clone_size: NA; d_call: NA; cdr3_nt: TGTGCCAGCAGCTTAGGGACTTCCGACAATGAGCAGTTCTTC; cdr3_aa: CASSLGTSDNEQFF
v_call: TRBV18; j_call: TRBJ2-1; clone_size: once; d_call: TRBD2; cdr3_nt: TGTGCCAGCTCACCACCCCGGACAGGAGCAGGACTAGCGGGACCCAATGAGCAGTTCTTC; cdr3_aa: CASSPPRTGAGLAGPNEQFF
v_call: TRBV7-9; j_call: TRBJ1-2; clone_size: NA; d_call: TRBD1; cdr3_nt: TGTGCCAGCAGCTTTGGACAGGCCTATGGCTACACCTTC; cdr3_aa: CASSFGQAYGYTF
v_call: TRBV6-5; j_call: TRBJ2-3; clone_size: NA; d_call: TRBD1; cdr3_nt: TGTGCCAGCAGAAGACAGGGGGCCGGTAGAGATACGCAGTATTTT; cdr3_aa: CASRRQGAGRDTQYF
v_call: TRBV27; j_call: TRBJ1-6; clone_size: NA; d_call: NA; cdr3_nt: TGTGCCAGCAGTTTTGGGGGTTCACCCCTCCACTTT; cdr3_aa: CASSFGGSPLHF
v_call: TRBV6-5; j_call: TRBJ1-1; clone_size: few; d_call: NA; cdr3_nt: TGTGCCAGCGGACTGCTACAATCGGGGAACACTGAAGCTTTCTTT; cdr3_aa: CASGLLQSGNTEAFF
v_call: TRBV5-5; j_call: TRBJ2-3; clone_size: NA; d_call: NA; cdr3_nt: TGTGCCAGCAGTTCACCAGGGGCAAATACGCAGTATTTT; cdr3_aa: CASSSPGANTQYF
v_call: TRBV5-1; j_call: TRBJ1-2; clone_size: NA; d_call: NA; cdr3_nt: TGCGCCAGCAGTCGGACGGTCTCTAACTATGGCTACACCTTC; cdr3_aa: CASSRTVSNYGYTF
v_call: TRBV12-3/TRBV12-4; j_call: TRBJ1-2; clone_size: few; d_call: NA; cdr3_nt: TGTGCCAGCAGTTTCGGGGGCGATGGCTACACCTTC; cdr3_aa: CASSFGGDGYTF
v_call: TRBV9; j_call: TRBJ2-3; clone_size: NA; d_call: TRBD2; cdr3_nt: TGTGCCAGCAGCCTCTACGGGACTAGCCGCACAGATACGCAGTATTTT; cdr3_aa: CASSLYGTSRTDTQYF
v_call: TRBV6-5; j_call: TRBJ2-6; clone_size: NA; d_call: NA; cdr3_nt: TGTGCCAGCACTAAAGCTGGGGCCAACGTCCTGACTTTC; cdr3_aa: CASTKAGANVLTF
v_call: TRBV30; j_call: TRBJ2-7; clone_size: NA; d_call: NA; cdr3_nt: TGTGCCTGGAGTGGACAGGCCTACGAGCAGTACTTC; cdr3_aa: CAWSGQAYEQYF
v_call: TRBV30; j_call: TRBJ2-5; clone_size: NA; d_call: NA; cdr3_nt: TGTGCCTGGAGTGCATCGGGCTGGGAGACCCAGTACTTC; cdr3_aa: CAWSASGWETQYF
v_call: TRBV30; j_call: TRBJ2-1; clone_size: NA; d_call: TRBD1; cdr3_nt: TGTGCCTGGAGCACCGGGACAGGGGATTGGAATGAGCAGTTCTTC; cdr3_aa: CAWSTGTGDWNEQFF
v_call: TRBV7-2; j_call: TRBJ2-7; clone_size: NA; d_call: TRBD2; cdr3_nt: TGTGCCAGCAGCCGGACTAGCGGGAGAGACTACGAGCAGTACTTC; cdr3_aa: CASSRTSGRDYEQYF
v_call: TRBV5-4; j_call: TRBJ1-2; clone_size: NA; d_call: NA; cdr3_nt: TGTGCCAGCAGCTTGGTAGGGGGAAGGGCCGAATATGGCTACACCTTC; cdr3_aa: CASSLVGGRAEYGYTF
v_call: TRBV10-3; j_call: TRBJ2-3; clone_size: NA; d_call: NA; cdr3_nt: TGTGCCATCAGTCAATTAAATACGCAGTATTTT; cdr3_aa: CAISQLNTQYF
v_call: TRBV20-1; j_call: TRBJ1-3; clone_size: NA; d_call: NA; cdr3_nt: TGCAGTGCCCCAAGGGCAGGGTTAGAATATTTT; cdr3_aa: CSAPRAGLEYF
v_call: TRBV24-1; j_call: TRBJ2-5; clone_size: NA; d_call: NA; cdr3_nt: TGTGCCACCAGTGACCCTAGTGGGAGCGAGACCCAGTACTTC; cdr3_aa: CATSDPSGSETQYF
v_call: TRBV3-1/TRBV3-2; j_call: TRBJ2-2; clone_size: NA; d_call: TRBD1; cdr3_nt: TGTGCCAGCAGCTCGACAGGGAGTTGGTACACCGGGGAGCTGTTTTTT; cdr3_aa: CASSSTGSWYTGELFF
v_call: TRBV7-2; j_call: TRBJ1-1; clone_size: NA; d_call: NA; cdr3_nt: TGTGCCAGCAGCTTAGGCAGTGCTAACACTGAAGCTTTCTTT; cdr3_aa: CASSLGSANTEAFF
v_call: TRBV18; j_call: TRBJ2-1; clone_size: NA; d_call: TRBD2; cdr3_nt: TGTGCCAGCTCACCTAACCCGGGACTAGCGGGGGGAAATGAGCAGTTCTTC; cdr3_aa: CASSPNPGLAGGNEQFF
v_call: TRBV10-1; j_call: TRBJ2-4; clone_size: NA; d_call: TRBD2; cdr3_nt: TGCGCCAGCAGTGAGTCAAGCCGGGAGGGTAATGACATTCAGTACTTC; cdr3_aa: CASSESSREGNDIQYF
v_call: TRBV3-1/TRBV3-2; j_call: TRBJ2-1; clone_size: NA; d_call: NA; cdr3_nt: TGTGCCAGCAGCTTTCAGGGGGGTGAGCAGTTCTTC; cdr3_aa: CASSFQGGEQFF
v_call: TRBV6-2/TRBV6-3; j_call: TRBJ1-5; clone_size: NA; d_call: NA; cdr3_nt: TGTGCCAGCAGCAAAGACGGATATAGCAATCAGCCCCAGCATTTT; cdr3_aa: CASSKDGYSNQPQHF
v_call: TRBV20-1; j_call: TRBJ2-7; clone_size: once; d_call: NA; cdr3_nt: TGCAGTGCCGAGGACAGCTACGAGCAGTACTTC; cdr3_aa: CSAEDSYEQYF
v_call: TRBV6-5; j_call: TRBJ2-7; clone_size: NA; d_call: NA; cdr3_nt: TGTGCCAGCAGTTACAATGGGTTCTTTTACGAGCAGTACTTC; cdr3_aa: CASSYNGFFYEQYF
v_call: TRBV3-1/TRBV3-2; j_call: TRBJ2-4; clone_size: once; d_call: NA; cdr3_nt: TGTGCCAGCAGCCGAAGTGGGGACGGGGAAAACATTCAGTACTTC; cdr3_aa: CASSRSGDGENIQYF
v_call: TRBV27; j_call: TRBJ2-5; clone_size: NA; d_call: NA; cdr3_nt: TGTGCCAGCAGTTTATATAGGGGGTCGGAGACCCAGTACTTC; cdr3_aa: CASSLYRGSETQYF
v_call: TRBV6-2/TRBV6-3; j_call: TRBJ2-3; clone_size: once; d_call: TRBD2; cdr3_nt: TGTGCCAGCAGTTACCCGACCTGGACTAGCGGGGGGGAGGTGACGCAGTATTTT; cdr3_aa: CASSYPTWTSGGEVTQYF
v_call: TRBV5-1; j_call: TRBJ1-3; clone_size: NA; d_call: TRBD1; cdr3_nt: TGCGCCAGCAGCTCCGGACAGGGGGGCTCTGGAAACACCATATATTTT; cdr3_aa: CASSSGQGGSGNTIYF
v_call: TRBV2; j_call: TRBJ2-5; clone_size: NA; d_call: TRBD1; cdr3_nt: TGTGCCAGCAGTCGTCATTCGGGACAGCCAGGGGAGACCCAGTACTTC; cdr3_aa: CASSRHSGQPGETQYF
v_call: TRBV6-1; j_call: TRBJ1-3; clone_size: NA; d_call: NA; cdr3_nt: TGTGCCAGCAGTGACCAGCCCGTCTCTGGAAACACCATATATTTT; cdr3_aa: CASSDQPVSGNTIYF
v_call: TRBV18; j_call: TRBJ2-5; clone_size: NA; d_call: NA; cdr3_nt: TGTGCCAGCTCACCCCCTGCTTTGGAGACCCAGTACTTC; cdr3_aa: CASSPPALETQYF
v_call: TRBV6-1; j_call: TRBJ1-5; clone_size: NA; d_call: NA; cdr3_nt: TGTGCCAGCAGTGGCGGTCTTGGGACCCTGGGGAATCAGCCCCAGCATTTT; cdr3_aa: CASSGGLGTLGNQPQHF
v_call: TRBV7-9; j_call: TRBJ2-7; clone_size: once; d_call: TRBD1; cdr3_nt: TGTGCCAGCAGCCTGGGACAGCCACCCTACGAGCAGTACTTC; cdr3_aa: CASSLGQPPYEQYF
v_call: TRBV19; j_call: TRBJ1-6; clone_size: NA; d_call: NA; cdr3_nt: TGTGCCAGTAGTATAGATCCCCAAGCGGGGCCTAACCACTTT; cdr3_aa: CASSIDPQAGPNHF
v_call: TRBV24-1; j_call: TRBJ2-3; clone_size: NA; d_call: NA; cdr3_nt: TGTGCCACCAGTGATTCGCTAGGCTTGAGCACAGATACGCAGTATTTT; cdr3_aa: CATSDSLGLSTDTQYF
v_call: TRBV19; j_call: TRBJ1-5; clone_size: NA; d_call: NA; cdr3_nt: TGTGCCAGTAGTATCAGGGGCGGCAATCAGCCCCAGCATTTT; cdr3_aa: CASSIRGGNQPQHF
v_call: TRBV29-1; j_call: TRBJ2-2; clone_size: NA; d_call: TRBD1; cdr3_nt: TGCAGCGGCCAGGGGGCCGGGGAGCTGTTTTTT; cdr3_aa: CSGQGAGELFF
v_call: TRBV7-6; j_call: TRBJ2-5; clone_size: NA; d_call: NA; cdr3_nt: TGTGCCAGCAGCTTGAGTGCTGAGGACCAGTACTTC; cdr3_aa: CASSLSAEDQYF
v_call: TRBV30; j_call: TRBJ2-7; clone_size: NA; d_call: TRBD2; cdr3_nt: TGTGCCTACCGACTAGCGGGCCTATCCTACGAGCAGTACTTC; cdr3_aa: CAYRLAGLSYEQYF
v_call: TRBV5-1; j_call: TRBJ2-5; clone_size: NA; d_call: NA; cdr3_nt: TGCGCCAGCAGCTTGTATTTTTACAGACAAGAGACCCAGTACTTC; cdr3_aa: CASSLYFYRQETQYF
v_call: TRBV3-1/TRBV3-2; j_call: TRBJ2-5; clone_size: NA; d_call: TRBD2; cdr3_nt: TGTGCCAGCAGCTTTCGACTAGCGGGGCAAGAGACCCAGTACTTC; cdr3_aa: CASSFRLAGQETQYF